The sample holds many counts of the clone carrying this TCR beta chain. The data derive from a study of T cells after posttransplantation cyclophosphamide. Sequencing was performed with immunoSEQ multiplex PCR; in TCRdb, only in-frame clones are kept and a portion is missing. The profile covers tens of thousands of clones, none occurring a single time. The V and J ends lost 6 bases and 4 bases, in that order; junction bases with no gene match: 3. Germline V gives CDR1 MDHEN, CDR2 SYDVKM. The length of the CDR3 is 13 residues. The chain employs TRBV28 and TRBJ1-5; 7 bases line up with TRBD1. Input material: PBMCs. This receptor was obtained from a man aged 50 to 59 in good health, CMV-negative, and a related stem cell transplant donor. The CDR3 here is CASRGQWNQPQHF. The CDR3 nucleotides are TGTGCCAGCAGGGGACAGTGGAATCAGCCCCAGCATTTT.